The 9 T cell receptor beta chains given below trace back to one sample, sequenced in a study of blood T cell repertoires in COVID-19. This table comes from immunoSEQ multiplex PCR, and its TCRdb copy is limited to in-frame clones, with some not included. The sample includes about 220,000 clones, roughly 79% of them seen just once. The sequenced material came from PBMCs or T cells enriched from blood (not recorded which). Receptor source: a man in his forties who had recovered from COVID-19.

This clone was seen a few times. The chain is built from TRBV9 and TRBJ1-1; D not certain. Germline assignment: CDR1 SGDLS and CDR2 YYNGEE. The V end lost 4 bases, the J end lost 4 bases, and 8 bases lay between the germline ends. This CDR3 spans 12 amino acids. The CDR3 DNA reads TGTGCCAGCAGCCCCGTTTCCACTGAAGCTTTCTTT. This encodes CASSPVSTEAFF.

The rearrangement uses TRBV6-2 or TRBV6-3 and TRBJ1-4, with D tentatively TRBD1 (5 bases). Germline loops: CDR1 MNHEY, CDR2 SVGEGT. This CDR3 comprises 17 residues. V lost 2 bases, J lost 7 bases, and 20 bases lay in between. As DNA, the CDR3 is TGTGCCAGCAGTTACGACAGTTCTGAGTTCCGTTCTGAAAAACTGTTTTTT. Encoded protein: CASSYDSSEFRSEKLFF.

This clone was picked up one time. The chain employs TRBV3-1 (or the pseudogene TRBV3-2) and TRBJ1-1, with 8 nucleotides matching TRBD1. Germline CDR1 is LGHDT and CDR2 is YNNKEL (reference sequence). V gave up 1 base and J gave up 4 bases; unmatched junction bases: 8. This CDR3 region has 16 residues. CDR3 protein: CASSQGPDRGSTEAFF. CDR3 bases: TGTGCCAGCAGCCAAGGACCCGACAGGGGAAGCACTGAAGCTTTCTTT.

This clone has more than one count but fewer than ten. The V and J genes are TRBV7-9 and TRBJ1-2, with D possibly matching TRBD1 (6 bases). The CDR3 totals 15 residues. Germline assignment: CDR1 SEHNR and CDR2 FQNEAQ (reference sequence). The V end lost 0 bases, the J end lost 6 bases, and 14 bases lay between the germline ends. CDR3 DNA: TGTGCCAGCAGCTTAGCGGGACATCGGGGCGATGGCTACACCTTC. It translates to CASSLAGHRGDGYTF.

The chain joins TRBV12-3 or TRBV12-4 to TRBJ1-2; D is undetermined. CDR3 size: 12 residues. CDR3 in DNA: TGTGGGACTAAAGGGTTGAACTATGGCTACACCTTC. This encodes CGTKGLNYGYTF.

V is TRBV3-1 (or the pseudogene TRBV3-2) and J is TRBJ2-7, with TRBD2 matching 11 bases. Trimming at V came to 4 bases and at J to 6 bases, leaving 8 bases not matched to a gene. The CDR3 has 15 residues. Germline lookup yields CDR1 LGHDT and CDR2 YNNKEL (reference sequence). The CDR3 DNA reads as TGTGCCAGCAGCCCAGGGACTAGCGGACTTCTCGAGCAGTACTTC. Its translation: CASSPGTSGLLEQYF.

The chain is built from TRBV6-5 and TRBJ1-2; perhaps TRBD1 as D (6 bases). The V end lost 5 bases, the J end lost 5 bases, and 15 bases lay between the germline ends. Looked up from germline, CDR1 is MNHEY and CDR2 is SVGAGI. The CDR3 is made up of 14 amino acids. The CDR3 is CASSPLTGIYGYTF. The CDR3, as DNA: TGTGCCAGCAGTCCTCTCACAGGGATTTATGGCTACACCTTC.

The chain combines TRBV7-2 with TRBJ1-3, with D possibly TRBD1 on 5 matching bases. CDR1 is SGHTA, CDR2 FQGNSA, per germline. The CDR3 covers 15 residues. V was shortened by 5 bases and J by 0 bases, with 11 bases between the two germline ends. CDR3 residues: CASSADSGSGNTIYF. CDR3 DNA sequence: TGTGCCAGCAGCGCCGACAGTGGCTCTGGAAACACCATATATTTT.

The chain has TRBV30 and TRBJ1-3; perhaps TRBD1 as D (5 bases). This CDR3 has 11 amino acids. The germline gives CDR1 GTSNPN, CDR2 SVGIG (reference sequence). V was shortened by 8 bases and J by 7 bases, with 12 bases between the two germline ends. The CDR3 DNA is TGTGCCGCCACAGGTTGGAACACCATATATTTT. It yields the protein CAATGWNTIYF.